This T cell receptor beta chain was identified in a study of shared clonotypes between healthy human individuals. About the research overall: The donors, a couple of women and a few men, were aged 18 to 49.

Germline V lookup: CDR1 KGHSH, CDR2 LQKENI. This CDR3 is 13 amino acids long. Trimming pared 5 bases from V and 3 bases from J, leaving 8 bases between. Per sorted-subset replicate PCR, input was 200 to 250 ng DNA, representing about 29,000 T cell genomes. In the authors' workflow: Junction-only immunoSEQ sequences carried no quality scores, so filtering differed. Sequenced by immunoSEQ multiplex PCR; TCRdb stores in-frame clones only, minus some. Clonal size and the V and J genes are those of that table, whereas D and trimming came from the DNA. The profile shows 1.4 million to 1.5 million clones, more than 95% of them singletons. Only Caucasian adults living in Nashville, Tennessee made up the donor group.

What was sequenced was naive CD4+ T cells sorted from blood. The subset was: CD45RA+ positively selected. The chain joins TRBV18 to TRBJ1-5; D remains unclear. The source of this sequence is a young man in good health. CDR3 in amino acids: CASSIYTNQPQHF. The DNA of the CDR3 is TGTGCCAGCTCAATATACACCAATCAGCCCCAGCATTTT.